This TCR beta chain comes out of a study of T cells in Graves' hyperthyroidism and ophthalmopathy. Across the study: At initial diagnosis, before any treatment had begun, peripheral blood was obtained. Study-level findings and limits: Most expanded thyroid clonotypes above 0.001 recurred in blood.

There were TCR beta CDR3 regions amplified from RNA transcripts. The primer set for the first-round RT-PCR of the TCR CDR3 was HTBI. TCRdb ran MiXCR on the multiplex PCR reads and lists one entry per CDR3 protein. The sample shows under 350,000 distinct CDR3 sequences, 20% to 25% of them seen only once. CDR1 and CDR2 (germline): DFQATT, SNEGSKA (reference sequence). The CDR3 runs to 16 residues. With 3 bases clipped from V and 3 bases from J, the junction kept 8 bases outside the gene matches. This clonotype was found many times. The antigen is unknown. The sequenced material came from blood. This TCR came from a middle-aged man with Graves' hyperthyroidism that later progressed to Graves' ophthalmopathy. V gene TRBV20-1 combines with J gene TRBJ2-5, with 12 bases that match TRBD2. The DNA for the CDR3 is TGCAGTGCTAGGGACCCTAGCGGGAGGGGGAAAGAGACCCAGTACTTC. Its protein product is CSARDPSGRGKETQYF.